This entry describes one T cell receptor beta chain. Its antigen is undetermined. Patients had chemo-refractory metastatic non-small-cell lung cancer and received focal radiation plus CTLA-4 blockade that used ipilimumab. The entry originates in a study of radiotherapy plus CTLA-4 blockade in lung cancer. Study outcomes and limitations: TCR clones of tumor origin grew in blood after radiotherapy plus ipilimumab.

The ends lost 5 bases at V and 8 bases at J; junction bases unmatched: 6. The CDR3 runs to 14 residues. Germline V gene sequence: CDR1 SGHTA, CDR2 FQGNSA. Method: immunoSEQ multiplex PCR; TCRdb's copy keeps in-frame clones and lacks some. The sample shows 45,000 to 55,000 clones, approximately 91% of them seen only once. The sequencing used peripheral blood, collected from a patient treated with radiotherapy plus ipilimumab. The receptor was isolated from a human donor with non-small cell lung cancer whose response to radiotherapy plus ipilimumab could not be evaluated. The chain links TRBV7-2 to TRBJ1-4; 9 bases match TRBD1. The CDR3 bases are TGTGCCAGCAGCCCAGACAGGGGGTACGAAAAACTGTTTTTT. It codes for CASSPDRGYEKLFF.